This entry concerns a single TCR beta chain. This record belongs to a study of technical replicates of blood from several donors. Clones were sequenced by immunoSEQ multiplex PCR, and TCRdb holds only the in-frame ones, with some missing. The table includes around 89,000 clones, over 85% detected once. Looked up from germline, CDR1 is MNHNS and CDR2 is SASEGT. There are 16 residues in the CDR3. V was pared by 0 bases and J by 4 bases, with 13 bases between. The source material was T cells isolated from PBMCs. This receptor was identified in a human donor in good health. The chain recombines TRBV6-1 with TRBJ1-3; tentative D call: TRBD1 (5 bases). The CDR3 DNA reads TGTGCCAGCAGTGAAGCTGGGGGGTCACGAGGAAACACCATATATTTT. Protein: CASSEAGGSRGNTIYF.